Each of the 9 T cell receptor beta chains below was sequenced from the same sample in a study of blood T cell repertoires in COVID-19. TCRdb's table, derived via immunoSEQ multiplex PCR, lists solely in-frame clones and lacks some. The repertoire has around 300,000 clones, 89% of them found once; the top ten carry about 1.7%. The sequenced sample was PBMCs or T cells enriched from blood (not recorded which). Receptors originate from a woman aged 40 to 50 who had recovered from COVID-19.

V is TRBV29-1 and J is TRBJ1-1; D remains ambiguous. The CDR3 spans 13 residues. Trimming removed 4 bases from V and 1 base from J, with 10 bases in between. Germline CDR1 is SQVTM and CDR2 is ANQGSEA. The CDR3 DNA reads as TGCAGCGTTGGATCGGAGGGGAACACTGAAGCTTTCTTT. Its protein is CSVGSEGNTEAFF.

This sequence joins TRBV6-5 and TRBJ1-1, with D uncertain. Germline CDR1 is MNHEY and CDR2 is SVGAGI. The CDR3 runs 14 residues. Trimming removed 7 bases at V and 0 bases at J, with 12 bases between. The CDR3 loop is CASKLAGLNTEAFF. The CDR3 DNA reads TGTGCCAGCAAGTTGGCAGGCTTGAACACTGAAGCTTTCTTT.

With regard to this clone: This may be a read error, as it is one base from a much larger clone. The chain employs TRBV15 and TRBJ1-2; 7 bases map to TRBD1. CDR1 LNHNV and CDR2 YYDKDF come from the germline V gene (reference sequence). There are 13 residues in the CDR3. The CDR3 region is CVTRGEGVYGYTF. The CDR3 DNA is TGTGTCACCAGGGGGGAGGGTGTCTATGGCTACACCTTC.

The V and J genes are TRBV15 and TRBJ2-1; D is perhaps TRBD1 (5 bases). This CDR3 contains 13 residues. The germline V gene has CDR1 LNHNV and CDR2 YYDKDF (reference sequence). V lost 2 bases and J lost 7, with 9 bases in between. This CDR3 reads CATSRPPGNEQFF. The CDR3 DNA follows: TGTGCCACCAGCAGACCCCCAGGGAATGAGCAGTTCTTC.

The rearrangement uses TRBV10-3 and TRBJ1-5; 7 bases map to TRBD1. J lost 2 bases, V lost 3 bases, and 1 base had no gene match. CDR3 length equals 14 residues. CDR1 ENHRY and CDR2 SYGVKD come from the germline V gene. CDR3 sequence reads: CAISETGGNQPQHF. DNA of the CDR3: TGTGCCATCAGTGAAACAGGGGGCAATCAGCCCCAGCATTTT.

This clone appeared once. CDR3 sequence reads: CASRRDTSGNTIYF. In DNA, the CDR3 is TGTGCCAGTCGCCGGGACACATCTGGAAACACCATATATTTT. The chain employs TRBV6-5 and TRBJ1-3; possible D gene TRBD1, 6 bases. The V end lost 9 bases, the J end lost 1 base, and 13 bases lay between the germline ends. CDR1 is MNHEY and CDR2 is SVGAGI in the germline V gene. The CDR3 spans 14 residues.

The rearrangement links TRBV14 to TRBJ1-2; the match to TRBD1 covers 7 bases. CDR3 length: 13 residues. Germline trimming cut 0 bases from V and 8 bases from J; bases unmatched to any gene: 3. Germline lookup yields CDR1 SGHDN and CDR2 FVKESK. The CDR3 DNA follows: TGTGCCAGCAGCCAAGATTTACAGGGGGGCTACACCTTC. Protein sequence: CASSQDLQGGYTF.

The chain is built from TRBV19 and TRBJ1-6; 9 positions match TRBD1. The V gene's germline CDR1 is LNHDA and CDR2 SQIVND (reference sequence). This CDR3 has 15 amino acids. The trim removed 1 base at V and 10 bases at J, leaving 5 bases unmatched. In DNA, the CDR3 is TGTGCCAGTAGTATAGGGGGACAGGGAGGATCACCCCTCCACTTT. Translated, it gives CASSIGGQGGSPLHF. Filled out from reference TRBV19 and TRBJ1-6, the complete variable domain reads DGGITQSPKYLFRKEGQNVTLSCEQNLNHDAMYWYRQDPGQGLRLIYYSQIVNDFQKGDIAEGYSVSREKKESFPLTVTSAQKNPTAFYLCASSIGGQGGSPLHFGNGTRLTVT.

V gene TRBV15 combines with J gene TRBJ1-2; D ambiguous. Trimming cost V 0 bases and J 5 bases, with 7 bases left between them. Germline V gene data show CDR1 as LNHNV and CDR2 as YYDKDF (reference sequence). The CDR3 runs to 13 residues. In DNA, the CDR3 is TGTGCCACCAGCAGAGAGAGAGGGTATGGCTACACCTTC. Encoded protein: CATSRERGYGYTF. Based on the CDR3 plus reference TRBV15 and TRBJ1-2, the full variable domain is DAMVIQNPRYQVTQFGKPVTLSCSQTLNHNVMYWYQQKSSQAPKLLFHYYDKDFNNEADTPDNFQSRRPNTSFCFLDIRSPGLGDTAMYLCATSRERGYGYTFGSGTRLTVV.